The present entry profiles one T cell receptor (beta chain) with its context. As yet, its antigen is unknown. The data originate from a study of cytomegalovirus exposure and HLA in healthy donors. Study findings and constraints: The investigators catalogued 150 to 200 TCR beta chains as cytomegalovirus-associated.

Using immunoSEQ multiplex PCR, the repertoire was profiled, and TCRdb retains in-frame clones only, with some absent. The table lists 150,000 to 200,000 clones, 86% of them singletons. The clonotype was recovered from a woman younger than 35 in good health and CMV-seronegative. Material for sequencing was PBMCs.

This chain's CDR3 is CASSLGLQNPNTEAFF. CDR3 DNA: TGCGCCAGCAGCTTGGGACTCCAAAACCCCAACACTGAAGCTTTCTTT. J is TRBJ1-1 and V is TRBV5-1; D is ambiguous. Trimming shortened V by 0 bases and J by 2 bases, and 14 bases separated the two germline ends. The CDR3 is 16 amino acids. Germline lookup yields CDR1 SGHRS and CDR2 YFSETQ. Together with reference TRBV5-1 and TRBJ1-1, the CDR3 gives the full variable domain: KAGVTQTPRYLIKTRGQQVTLSCSPISGHRSVSWYQQTPGQGLQFLFEYFSETQRNKGNFPGRFSGRQFSNSRSEMNVSTLELGDSALYLCASSLGLQNPNTEAFFGQGTRLTVV.